Following are 23 T cell receptor beta chains from one sample sequenced in a study of blood T cell repertoires in COVID-19. Here immunoSEQ multiplex PCR was the method, and the copy in TCRdb shows in-frame clones only, minus some. The sample has some 76,000 clones; over 75% are singletons. Material for sequencing was peripheral blood. These receptors were collected from a woman between 18 and 29 years old with acute or convalescent COVID-19.

This rearrangement joins TRBV4-1 to TRBJ1-2; weak D call: TRBD1 (5 bases). V was pared by 0 bases and J by 7 bases, with 9 bases between. The germline V gene has CDR1 MGHRA and CDR2 YSYEKL. The CDR3 has 13 residues. CDR3 residues: CASSQEGASGYTF. In DNA form, the CDR3 reads TGCGCCAGCAGCCAAGAAGGGGCGAGTGGCTACACCTTC.

The rearrangement links TRBV7-9 to TRBJ1-6, with a possible D match to TRBD1 (5 bases). Germline lookup yields CDR1 SEHNR and CDR2 FQNEAQ (reference sequence). The ends were cut back, 4 bases at V and 7 bases at J, with 11 bases in the middle. This CDR3 spans 14 amino acids. The CDR3, as DNA: TGTGCCAGCAGCTCAGGGAATGTAAATTCACCCCTCCACTTT. This translates into CASSSGNVNSPLHF.

The V gene is TRBV19, the J gene TRBJ1-1; possible D gene TRBD1, 5 bases. CDR1 and CDR2 (germline): LNHDA, SQIVND (reference sequence). V was clipped by 6 bases and J by 7 bases, with 9 bases between them. The CDR3 length is 11 residues. DNA for the CDR3: TGTGCCAGTAGCCACAGGAGTGAAGCTTTCTTT. This translates into CASSHRSEAFF.

CDR3 sequence: CASSTDSRGGGEDTQYF. For the CDR3, the DNA is TGTGCCAGCAGTACCGATTCGCGGGGGGGCGGTGAAGATACGCAGTATTTT. This sequence joins TRBV27 and TRBJ2-3, with 9 positions matching TRBD2. Germline assignment: CDR1 MNHEY and CDR2 SMNVEV (reference sequence). The CDR3 consists of 17 residues. V lost 5 bases and J lost 5; bases outside the gene matches: 14.

The genes are TRBV7-6 and TRBJ2-1; TRBD2 agrees at 11 bases. From germline, CDR1 is SGHVS and CDR2 FNYEAQ. J lost 5 bases, V lost 5 bases, and 26 bases had no gene match. The length of the CDR3 is 22 residues. The DNA of the CDR3 is TGTGCCAGCAGCGCATTTCCCCTAGGACTAGCGGGCTCGGGGGCGTCGGACAATGAGCAGTTCTTC. Translated, it gives CASSAFPLGLAGSGASDNEQFF.

The chain links TRBV9 to TRBJ2-1; 7 nucleotides line up with TRBD2. After removal of 3 bases from V and 2 bases from J, the junction contained 5 bases not matched to a gene. CDR1 and CDR2 (germline): SGDLS, YYNGEE. The CDR3 contains 15 residues. CDR3: CASSAAGFTYNEQFF. In DNA, the CDR3 is TGTGCCAGCAGCGCAGCGGGATTTACCTACAATGAGCAGTTCTTC.

The J gene is TRBJ1-2, the V gene TRBV2; D remains ambiguous. The CDR3 sequence is 16 residues long. CDR1 and CDR2 from the germline V gene are SNHLY and FYNNEI. V lost 6 bases, J lost 0 bases, and 17 bases lay in between. CDR3 nucleotides: TGTGCCAGCAGCGAGAGAGCCGGGAGTACTAACTATGGCTACACCTTC. Protein: CASSERAGSTNYGYTF. The entire variable domain, with the rest obtained from reference TRBV2 and TRBJ1-2, is as follows: EPEVTQTPSHQVTQMGQEVILRCVPISNHLYFYWYRQILGQKVEFLVSFYNNEISEKSEIFDDQFSVERPDGSNFTLKIRSTKLEDSAMYFCASSERAGSTNYGYTFGSGTRLTVV.

This clone was seen once. This chain uses TRBV6-5 with TRBJ1-5, with D possibly TRBD1 on 5 matching bases. Trimming cost V 6 bases and J 4 bases, with 10 bases left between them. The CDR3 is 13 amino acids. Germline-derived CDR1 and CDR2 are MNHEY and SVGAGI. Here the CDR3 reads CASSPDRNQPQHF. CDR3 DNA: TGTGCCAGCAGCCCCGACAGAAATCAGCCCCAGCATTTT.

The chain recombines TRBV6-2 or TRBV6-3 with TRBJ1-5, with 7 nucleotides matching TRBD1. The germline V gene encodes CDR1 MNHEY and CDR2 SVGEGT. V was pared by 5 bases and J by 4 bases, with 11 bases of the junction left unmatched. The CDR3 contains 16 residues. The CDR3 nucleotides are TGTGCCAGCAGTACCGCACGACAGGGAAGAAATCAGCCCCAGCATTTT. Translated: CASSTARQGRNQPQHF.

The chain employs TRBV9 and TRBJ1-3; 7 nucleotides line up with TRBD1. From germline, CDR1 is SGDLS and CDR2 YYNGEE. With 3 bases clipped from V and 4 bases from J, the junction kept 7 bases outside the gene matches. The length of the CDR3 is 15 residues. The CDR3 loop is CASSAQPGQGNTIYF. In DNA, the CDR3 is TGTGCCAGCAGCGCCCAACCGGGACAGGGAAACACCATATATTTT.

V is TRBV23-1 and J is TRBJ2-7, with D uncertain. TRBV23-1 belongs to the ORF category, with a function that is uncertain. Trimming removed 0 bases from V and 0 bases from J, with 15 bases in between. CDR3 length: 17 residues. CDR3 sequence (DNA): TGCGCCAGCAGTCAATCGACTTCCCAGTGGAGCTCCTACGAGCAGTACTTC. Translation gives CASSQSTSQWSSYEQYF.

The chain carries TRBV5-1 and TRBJ2-7; 15 nucleotides match TRBD2. This CDR3 is 17 amino acids long. Germline V gives CDR1 SGHRS, CDR2 YFSETQ. J was trimmed by 3 bases and V by 3 bases; bases with no gene match: 7. This CDR3 reads CASSSGSGLAGGYEQYF. As DNA, the CDR3 is TGCGCCAGCAGCTCGGGGTCGGGACTAGCGGGGGGCTACGAGCAGTACTTC.

The V and J genes are TRBV2 and TRBJ2-7; TRBD2 matches at 13 bases. The germline V gene encodes CDR1 SNHLY and CDR2 FYNNEI. This CDR3 is built from 14 residues. Trimming cost V 7 bases and J 5 bases; bases outside gene matches: 5. The CDR3 reads CASKRLAGGNEQYF. The CDR3 nucleotides read TGTGCCAGCAAACGACTAGCGGGGGGAAACGAGCAGTACTTC.

This sequence joins TRBV9 and TRBJ2-3, with D perhaps TRBD2 (7 bases). Germline CDR1 and CDR2: SGDLS and YYNGEE. The CDR3 is made up of 17 amino acids. V gave up 0 bases and J gave up 6 bases, with 20 bases separating them. CDR3 in DNA: TGTGCCAGCAGCGTAGCGGTGGCGGGGGCTCCTCCGGATACGCAGTATTTT. It is translated as CASSVAVAGAPPDTQYF.

The rearrangement uses TRBV6-5 and TRBJ1-1; TRBD1 might be the D (5 bases). The V gene's germline CDR1 is MNHEY and CDR2 SVGAGI. V was clipped by 8 bases and J by 5 bases, with 15 bases between them. CDR3 size: 13 residues. The CDR3 DNA sequence: TGTGCCAGCTTAAAGGGGATGGGGACTGAAGCTTTCTTT. Translating it yields CASLKGMGTEAFF.

The rearrangement joins TRBV6-5 to TRBJ1-6; 9 nucleotides line up with TRBD1. The CDR3 spans 14 residues. The germline V gene encodes CDR1 MNHEY and CDR2 SVGAGI. Trimming cost V 4 bases and J 7 bases; bases outside gene matches: 2. The CDR3 DNA reads as TGTGCCAGCAGTTGGGACAGGGACAATTCACCCCTCCACTTT. Translated: CASSWDRDNSPLHF.

The rearrangement uses TRBV5-1 and TRBJ1-1, with D possibly being TRBD1 (6 bases). Deletions cut 0 bases from V and 1 base from J, with 10 bases between. The CDR3 length is 15 residues. Germline V gives CDR1 SGHRS, CDR2 YFSETQ. The chain's CDR3 is CASSLAGQRNTEAFF. Written as DNA, the CDR3 is TGCGCCAGCAGCTTGGCCGGACAGCGGAACACTGAAGCTTTCTTT.

The chain joins TRBV6-5 to TRBJ1-1, with D uncertain. Germline V lookup: CDR1 MNHEY, CDR2 SVGAGI. The CDR3 runs to 12 residues. Between the trimmed V and J ends, which lost 5 bases and 5 bases, there was a span of 9 bases. The CDR3 reads CASSPRYTEAFF. CDR3 DNA: TGTGCCAGCAGTCCACGGTATACTGAAGCTTTCTTT.

The chain employs TRBV14 and TRBJ1-4; D is unclear. CDR3 length equals 15 residues. Per the germline V gene, CDR1 is SGHDN and CDR2 is FVKESK. The germline V and J ends were trimmed by 5 bases and 0 bases, with 10 bases remaining between them. The CDR3 nucleotides read TGTGCCAGCAGCGCCCGGGAGACAACTAATGAAAAACTGTTTTTT. Residues: CASSARETTNEKLFF.

V usage is TRBV28 and J usage is TRBJ1-1; 10 bases match TRBD1. The CDR3 runs to 13 residues. V was clipped by 6 bases and J by 8 bases; unmatched bases: 6. The germline V gene has CDR1 MDHEN and CDR2 SYDVKM. The CDR3 is CASRSGTGAEAFF. In DNA, the CDR3 is TGTGCCAGCAGATCCGGGACAGGGGCCGAAGCTTTCTTT.

The J gene is TRBJ2-2, the V gene TRBV30; tentative D call: TRBD2 (6 bases). This CDR3 is 17 amino acids long. Germline loops: CDR1 GTSNPN, CDR2 SVGIG (reference sequence). Trimming removed 0 bases from V and 1 base from J, with 15 bases in between. The CDR3 nucleotides read TGTGCCTGGAGTGTACCCCCCAGGCGGGGGAACACCGGGGAGCTGTTTTTT. Translating it yields CAWSVPPRRGNTGELFF.

The chain uses TRBV6-6 and TRBJ1-5, with D hard to call. Trimming took 2 bases from V and 0 from J, leaving 11 bases between them. This CDR3 region has 16 residues. CDR1 MNHNY and CDR2 SVGAGI come from the germline V gene (reference sequence). The CDR3 DNA is TGTGCCAGCAGTTACCCCAGACTTTATAGCAATCAGCCCCAGCATTTT. It encodes CASSYPRLYSNQPQHF.

The V gene is TRBV6-6, the J gene TRBJ2-3, with TRBD2 as a possible D gene (5 bases). The CDR3 length is 14 residues. Trimming shortened V by 0 bases and J by 2 bases, and 6 bases separated the two germline ends. Germline CDR1 is MNHNY and CDR2 is SVGAGI (reference sequence). CDR3 residues: CASSYSEATDTQYF. CDR3 bases: TGTGCCAGCAGTTACTCGGAGGCCACAGATACGCAGTATTTT.